Listed below are T cell receptor beta chains from one sample, sequenced in a study of T cell responses to AZD1222 COVID-19 vaccine. Repertoires were generated with immunoSEQ multiplex PCR, while TCRdb's copy carries only in-frame clones and drops some. This sample has under 150,000 clones, with roughly 87% found just once. The material was peripheral blood, obtained on day 0 of AZD1222 vaccination. These receptor sequences come from an adult in good health. Each CDR3 is given with its conserved first and last residue. D genes are given only for firm matches. Rows give clone size only sometimes, using once, few, many, or a class for an expanded clone.

J | D | V | size | DNA | CDR3
TRBJ2-1 | TRBD2 | TRBV7-9 | - | TGTGCCAGCAGCTTCAAACTAGCGGGAGGGTGGAATGAGCAGTTCTTC | CASSFKLAGGWNEQFF
TRBJ2-1 | - | TRBV27 | few | TGTGCCAGCGGGGGACGGTCCAATGAGCAGTTCTTC | CASGGRSNEQFF
TRBJ2-7 | TRBD2 | TRBV5-1 | - | TGCGCCAGCGGCACTAGCGGGAGTTCGGGCGAGCAGTACTTC | CASGTSGSSGEQYF
TRBJ2-5 | - | TRBV19 | - | TGTGCCAGTAGTACGCGCCGGGAGACCCAGTACTTC | CASSTRRETQYF
TRBJ2-7 | TRBD2 | TRBV7-2 | - | TGTGCCAGCAGCCCCGGACTAGCGGTTTCCTACGAGCAGTACTTC | CASSPGLAVSYEQYF
TRBJ1-1 | - | TRBV21-1 | - | TGTGCCAGCAGCAAAGGAGGGGGAGGGGACACTGAAGCTTTCTTT | CASSKGGGGDTEAFF
TRBJ2-7 | TRBD1 | TRBV9 | once | TGTGCCAGCAGCCCCAGAGGGGGCGCAGGGGGTGGGGAGCAGTACTTC | CASSPRGGAGGGEQYF
TRBJ1-2 | - | TRBV6-5 | - | TGTGCCAGCAGTACCGGACCTAGGGTTGACTATGGCTACACCTTC | CASSTGPRVDYGYTF
TRBJ1-5 | - | TRBV2 | - | TGTGCCAGCAGTGAAACGTGGGGAGAAGCTCAGCCCCAGCATTTT | CASSETWGEAQPQHF
TRBJ1-1 | - | TRBV20-1 | - | TGCAGTGCTAGTCTCCCCGCTGAAGCTTTCTTT | CSASLPAEAFF
TRBJ2-2 | - | TRBV2 | - | TGTGCCAGCATTCGTGCGACCGGGGAGCTGTTTTTT | CASIRATGELFF
TRBJ1-4 | - | TRBV28 | - | TGTGCCAGCGGAGCGGGACGCCTTTTGTTTTTT | CASGAGRLLFF
TRBJ2-1 | TRBD2 | TRBV27 | - | TGTGCCAGCAGTTTAGCGGGAGGCCCCTATGAGCAGTTCTTC | CASSLAGGPYEQFF
TRBJ2-3 | - | TRBV18 | - | TGTGCCAGCTCACCACTCAAGGGGAGCCCCGCGTTAGATACGCAGTATTTT | CASSPLKGSPALDTQYF
TRBJ2-3 | - | TRBV21-1 | few | TGTGCCAGCAGCAAAGCCATCAGCACAGCGGACACAGATACGCAGTATTTT | CASSKAISTADTDTQYF
TRBJ2-1 | TRBD2 | TRBV4-1 | - | TGCGCCAGCAGCCAAGTGGGAGCGGGGGGCCTCAATGAGCAGTTCTTC | CASSQVGAGGLNEQFF
TRBJ2-1 | TRBD2 | TRBV4-2 | few | TGTGCCAGCAGCCAAGGACTAGCCGGGGATGAGCAGTTCTTC | CASSQGLAGDEQFF
TRBJ2-1 | TRBD2 | TRBV10-3 | - | TGTGCCATCAGCCGGCAGCGGGAGGCCCTCAATGAGCAGTTCTTC | CAISRQREALNEQFF
TRBJ1-1 | - | TRBV7-2 | - | TGTGCCAGCAGCTTTGGAGCGAAGAACACTGAAGCTTTCTTT | CASSFGAKNTEAFF
TRBJ1-4 | - | TRBV7-9 | - | TGTGCCAGCAGCTTACGGCCGGGGGAAAAACTGTTTTTT | CASSLRPGEKLFF